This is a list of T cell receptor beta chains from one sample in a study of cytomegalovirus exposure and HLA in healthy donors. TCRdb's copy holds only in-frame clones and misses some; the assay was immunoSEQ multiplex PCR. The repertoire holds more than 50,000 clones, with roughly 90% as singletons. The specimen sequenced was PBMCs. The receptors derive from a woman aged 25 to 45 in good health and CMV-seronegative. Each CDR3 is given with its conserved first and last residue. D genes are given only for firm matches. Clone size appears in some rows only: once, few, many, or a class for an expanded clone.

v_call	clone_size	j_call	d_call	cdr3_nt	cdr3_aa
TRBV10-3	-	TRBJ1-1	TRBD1	TGTGCCATCAGTGCTGGACAGGAGGCGCATGAAGCTTTCTTT	CAISAGQEAHEAFF
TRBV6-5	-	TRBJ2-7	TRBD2	TGTGCCAGCAGTTACTCTGCGGGAGGGCCTGCCGAGCAGTACTTC	CASSYSAGGPAEQYF
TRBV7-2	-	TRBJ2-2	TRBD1	TGTGCCAGCAGCTCAGGGACAGGAACGGCCGGGGAGCTGTTTTTT	CASSSGTGTAGELFF
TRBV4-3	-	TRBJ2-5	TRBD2	TGCGCCAGCAGCCAAGATGGGGGTAGCGGGAGACCCTGGGAGACCCAGTACTTC	CASSQDGGSGRPWETQYF
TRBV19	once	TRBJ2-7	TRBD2	TGTGCCAGTAGTATGGCGATAGCGGGAGCAAACGAGCAGTACTTC	CASSMAIAGANEQYF
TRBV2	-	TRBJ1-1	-	TGTGCCAGCAGTGAACGCGGAAGGAACACTGAAGCTTTCTTT	CASSERGRNTEAFF
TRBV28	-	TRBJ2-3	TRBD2	TGTGCCAGCAACAGAGCGGGAGGGCACCAGTATTTT	CASNRAGGHQYF
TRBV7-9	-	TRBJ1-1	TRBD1	TGTGCCAGCAGCTTGCCGGGGACAGACGGGAACACTGAAGCTTTCTTT	CASSLPGTDGNTEAFF
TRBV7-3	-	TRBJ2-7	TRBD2	TGTGCCAGCAGCAGTTCCGGGACTAGTAGCGAGCAGTACTTC	CASSSSGTSSEQYF
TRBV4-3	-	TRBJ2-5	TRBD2	TGCGCCAGCAGCCAGGGACTAGCGGGAGGAAGCTACCAAGAGACCCAGTACTTC	CASSQGLAGGSYQETQYF
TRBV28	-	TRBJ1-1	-	TGTGCCAGCGGGCAAGAAGCTTTCTTT	CASGQEAFF
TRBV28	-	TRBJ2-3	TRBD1	TGTGCCAGCACCTGGACAGGGGCGGGTGGCACAGATACGCAGTATTTT	CASTWTGAGGTDTQYF
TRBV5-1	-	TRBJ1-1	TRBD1	TGCGCCAGCAGCAGGGAGACAGGGGTCGGCACTGAAGCTTTCTTT	CASSRETGVGTEAFF
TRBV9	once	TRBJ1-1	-	TGTGCCAGCAGCCCATCGAAGGGGGTTTCATTGAACACTGAAGCTTTCTTT	CASSPSKGVSLNTEAFF
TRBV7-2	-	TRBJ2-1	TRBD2	TGTGCCAGCAGCCTCGGACTAGCGGGCTCGAGTGAGCAGTTCTTC	CASSLGLAGSSEQFF
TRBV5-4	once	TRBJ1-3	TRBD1	TGTGCCAGCAGCTCGGGACAGACTGGTTTCTCTGGAAACACCATATATTTT	CASSSGQTGFSGNTIYF
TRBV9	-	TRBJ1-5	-	TGTGCCAGCAGCGGATCCAGGGGTGGCAATCAGCCCCAGCATTTT	CASSGSRGGNQPQHF
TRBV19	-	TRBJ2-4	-	TGTGCCAGTAGTATCCCGCCCCTATTAAACATTCAGTACTTC	CASSIPPLLNIQYF
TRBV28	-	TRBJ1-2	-	TGTGCCAGCAGTTTAGGGCGATATGGCTACACCTTC	CASSLGRYGYTF
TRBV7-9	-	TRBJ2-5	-	TGTGCCAGCAGCCCCTCCGGGACGGACTACCAGTACTTC	CASSPSGTDYQYF
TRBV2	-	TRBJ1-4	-	TGTGCCAGCAGTGCGATTCCAGATGAACTGTTTTTT	CASSAIPDELFF
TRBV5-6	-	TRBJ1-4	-	TGTGCCAGCAGCTTGACGGGCCTCCGGGAGGAAAAACTGTTTTTT	CASSLTGLREEKLFF
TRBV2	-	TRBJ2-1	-	TGTGCCAGCAGCTCCTTCTACAATGAGCAGTTCTTC	CASSSFYNEQFF
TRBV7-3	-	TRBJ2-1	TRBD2	TGTGCCAGCAGCCCTGTAGGACTAGGTTACAATGAGCAGTTCTTC	CASSPVGLGYNEQFF
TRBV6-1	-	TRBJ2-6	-	TGTGCCAGCAGTGAAGAGAGCTCTGGGGCCAACGTCCTGACTTTC	CASSEESSGANVLTF
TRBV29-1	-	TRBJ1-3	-	TGCAGCGTTGATGCGGGACTGGACTCTGGAAACACCATATATTTT	CSVDAGLDSGNTIYF
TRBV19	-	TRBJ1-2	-	TGTGCCAGTAGTACCTTAGATACTGGCTACACCTTC	CASSTLDTGYTF
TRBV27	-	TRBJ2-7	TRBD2	TGTGCCAGCAGTCGGGCCGGGACTAGCTCGTTCGAGCAGTACTTC	CASSRAGTSSFEQYF
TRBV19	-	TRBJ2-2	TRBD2	TGTGCCAGTAGTAGACTAGCGGGATCTAACACCGGGGAGCTGTTTTTT	CASSRLAGSNTGELFF
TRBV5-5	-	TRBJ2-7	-	TGTGCCAGCAGCTTGCGACTCGCGTCCTACGAGCAGTACTTC	CASSLRLASYEQYF
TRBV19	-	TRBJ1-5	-	TGTGCCAGTAGTATTGTGGGGGGGGGTCAGCCCCAGCATTTT	CASSIVGGGQPQHF
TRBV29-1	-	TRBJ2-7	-	TGCAGCGCGGGACACCACTACGAGCAGTACTTC	CSAGHHYEQYF
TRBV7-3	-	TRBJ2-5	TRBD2	TGTGCCAGCAGCCCAACAGCGGGAGGGGGAGAGACCCAGTACTTC	CASSPTAGGGETQYF
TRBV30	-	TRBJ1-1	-	TGTGCCTGGACTAGAGGAGGGATAAACACTGAAGCTTTCTTT	CAWTRGGINTEAFF
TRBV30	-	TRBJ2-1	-	TGTGCCTGGGGTCCATTGGGGAGCTCCTACAATGAGCAGTTCTTC	CAWGPLGSSYNEQFF
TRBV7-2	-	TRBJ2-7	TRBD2	TGTGCCAGCAGAAGGACTAGCGGGAGAGGGGACGAGCAGTACTTC	CASRRTSGRGDEQYF
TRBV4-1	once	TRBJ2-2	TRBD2	TGCGCCAGCAGCTACCTAGTCGGCGGGAGTTGGCCCGGGGAGCTGTTTTTT	CASSYLVGGSWPGELFF
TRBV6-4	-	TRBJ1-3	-	TGTGCCAGCAGTGACCGGGGAGGCGGAAACACCATATATTTT	CASSDRGGGNTIYF
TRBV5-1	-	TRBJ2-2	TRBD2	TGCGCCAGCAGCCCATCGAGCGGGAGGAGCACCGGGGAGCTGTTTTTT	CASSPSSGRSTGELFF
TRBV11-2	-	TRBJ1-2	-	TGTGCCAGCAGCTTACAGGGAGGCTACTATGGCTACACCTTC	CASSLQGGYYGYTF
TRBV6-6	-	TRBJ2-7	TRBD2	TGTGCCAGCATCCCCGGACTAGCGGGATCCTACGAGCAGTACTTC	CASIPGLAGSYEQYF
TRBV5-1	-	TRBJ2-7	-	TGCGCCAGCAGTTTTGACGCGGGGTCCGGGGCCTACGAGCAGTACTTC	CASSFDAGSGAYEQYF
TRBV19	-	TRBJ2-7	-	TGTGCCAGTAGTATAGTAGAGGGATCGAGTGAGCAGTACTTC	CASSIVEGSSEQYF
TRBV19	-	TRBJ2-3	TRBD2	TGTGCCAGTAGACTCCCCGGGGTAGCGGGAATAGATACGCAGTATTTT	CASRLPGVAGIDTQYF
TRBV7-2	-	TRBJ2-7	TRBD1	TGTGCCAGCAGCCTCGAGACAGGGGGCTCCTACGAGCAGTACTTC	CASSLETGGSYEQYF
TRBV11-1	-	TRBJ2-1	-	TGTGCCAGCAATGACCCAGGGCTGGCCTACAATGAGCAGTTCTTC	CASNDPGLAYNEQFF
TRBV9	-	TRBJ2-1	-	TGTGCCAGCAGCGTTGGGACTATGAGGGGGAATGAGCAGTTCTTC	CASSVGTMRGNEQFF
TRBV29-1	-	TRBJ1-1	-	TGCAGCGTTGGATGGACAGCCGACACTGAAGCTTTCTTT	CSVGWTADTEAFF
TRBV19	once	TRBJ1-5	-	TGTGCCAGTATCGATAAGGGTTCGACAGACTCCATACCCCAGCATTTT	CASIDKGSTDSIPQHF